Each of the 5 T cell receptor beta chains below was sequenced from the same sample in a study of cytomegalovirus exposure and HLA in healthy donors. The method was immunoSEQ multiplex PCR; TCRdb's version includes in-frame clones alone and lacks a portion of them. This sample yields roughly 190,000 clones, of which 86% are seen a single time; roughly 1.5% belongs to the top ten. The sample was PBMCs. These receptors were collected from a woman younger than 30 in good health and CMV-seronegative.

V and J are TRBV6-4 and TRBJ1-1; TRBD1 matches at 7 bases. The CDR3 covers 15 residues. The V and J ends lost 0 bases and 6 bases, in that order; junction bases with no gene match: 7. Germline CDR1 is MRHNA and CDR2 is SNTAGT. CDR3 amino acids: CASSDSEGAVAEAFF. The CDR3 bases are TGTGCCAGCAGTGACTCCGAGGGGGCAGTGGCTGAAGCTTTCTTT.

The chain is built from TRBV7-2 and TRBJ2-5, with 8 bases aligning to TRBD1. The ends lost 5 bases at V and 5 bases at J; junction bases unmatched: 16. Germline V gene sequence: CDR1 SGHTA, CDR2 FQGNSA. The CDR3 extends over 17 amino acids. The CDR3 coding sequence is TGTGCCAGCAGCCAGACCCTGATTTCAGGGGGCCAGGAGACCCAGTACTTC. This sequence encodes CASSQTLISGGQETQYF.

V and J are TRBV5-6 and TRBJ2-1, with 7 bases identical to TRBD1. The germline CDR1 and CDR2 sequences are SGHDT and YYEEEE. The CDR3 extends over 13 amino acids. Trimming cost V 4 bases and J 4 bases; bases outside gene matches: 2. The CDR3 sequence: CASSPGQYNEQFF. CDR3 in DNA: TGTGCCAGCAGCCCGGGACAGTACAATGAGCAGTTCTTC.

As concerns this clone: Given the absence of the conserved phenylalanine or tryptophan at the CDR3 end, a read error is likely. No DNA is shown, since the ends of the CDR3 on it are uncertain; the CDR3 is the one TCRdb lists. The V gene is TRBV5-8, the J gene TRBJ1-1. Germline CDR1 is SGHTS and CDR2 is YDEGEE. The CDR3 adds up to 8 amino acids, both ends counted. CDR3 loop: CASSSGKA.

V gene TRBV7-2 combines with J gene TRBJ2-1, with D maybe TRBD2 (6 bases). The germline CDR1 and CDR2 sequences are SGHTA and FQGNSA. V lost 4 bases to trimming and J lost 10 bases, with 14 bases between them. The CDR3 is 13 amino acids. CDR3 sequence reads: CASSSKAGGEQFF. The CDR3 coding sequence is TGTGCCAGCAGCTCGAAAGCGGGCGGGGAGCAGTTCTTC.